This TCR beta chain is drawn from a study of cytomegalovirus exposure and HLA in healthy donors. The PCR was carried out with 60 Vbeta primers and 13 Jbeta primers. Sequencing was performed with immunoSEQ multiplex PCR; in TCRdb, only in-frame clones are kept and a portion is missing. The sample shows fewer than 60,000 clones, around three quarters of them seen only once. About this clone itself: Its antigen is still unknown.

Study outcomes and limitations: Altogether, 164 TCR beta chains were recorded as cytomegalovirus-associated.

The junction had 6 bases not matched to a gene; V was cut back by 4 bases and J by 7 bases. The germline V gene has CDR1 SGHAT and CDR2 FQNNGV. The CDR3 loop spans 13 amino acids. The chain recombines TRBV11-2 with TRBJ2-7; 8 bases agree with TRBD2. The TCR comes from a middle-aged woman in good health and CMV-seropositive. The sequencing sample was made of PBMCs. The CDR3 loop is CASSSGLGLEQYF. Written as DNA, the CDR3 is TGTGCCAGCAGCTCGGGACTAGGTTTGGAGCAGTACTTC.